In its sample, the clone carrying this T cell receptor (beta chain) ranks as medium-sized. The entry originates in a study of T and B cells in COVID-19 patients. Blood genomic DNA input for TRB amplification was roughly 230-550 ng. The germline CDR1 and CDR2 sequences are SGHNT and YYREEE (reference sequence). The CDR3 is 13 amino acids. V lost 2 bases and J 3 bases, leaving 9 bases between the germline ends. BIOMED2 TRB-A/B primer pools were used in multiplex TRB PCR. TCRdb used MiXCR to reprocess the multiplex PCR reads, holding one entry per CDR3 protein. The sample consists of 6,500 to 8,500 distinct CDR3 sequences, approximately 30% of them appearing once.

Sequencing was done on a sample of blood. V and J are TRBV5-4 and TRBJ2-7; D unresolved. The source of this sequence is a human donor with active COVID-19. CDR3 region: CASSFEPGYEQYF. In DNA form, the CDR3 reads TGTGCCAGCAGCTTTGAACCTGGCTACGAGCAGTACTTC. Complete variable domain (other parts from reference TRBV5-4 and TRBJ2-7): ETGVTQSPTHLIKTRGQQVTLRCSSQSGHNTVSWYQQALGQGPQFIFQYYREEENGRGNFPPRFSGLQFPNYSSELNVNALELDDSALYLCASSFEPGYEQYFGPGTRLTVT.